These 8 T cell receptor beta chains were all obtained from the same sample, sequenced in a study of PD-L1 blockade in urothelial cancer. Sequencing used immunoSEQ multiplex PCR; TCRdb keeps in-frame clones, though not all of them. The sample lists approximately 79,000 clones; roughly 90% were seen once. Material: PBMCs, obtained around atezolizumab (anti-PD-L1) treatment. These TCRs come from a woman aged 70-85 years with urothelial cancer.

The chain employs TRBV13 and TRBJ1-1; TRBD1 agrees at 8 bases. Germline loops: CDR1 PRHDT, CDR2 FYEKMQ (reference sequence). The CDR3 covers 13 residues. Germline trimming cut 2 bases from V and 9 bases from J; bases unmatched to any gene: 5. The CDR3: CASSLRRTGKAFF. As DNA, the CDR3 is TGTGCCAGCAGCTTAAGGCGGACAGGGAAAGCTTTCTTT.

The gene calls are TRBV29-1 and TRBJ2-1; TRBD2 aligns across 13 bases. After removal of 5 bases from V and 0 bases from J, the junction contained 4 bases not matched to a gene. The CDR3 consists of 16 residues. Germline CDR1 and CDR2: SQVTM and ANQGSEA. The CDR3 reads CSVQGLAGVSYNEQFF. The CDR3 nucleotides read TGCAGCGTTCAAGGACTAGCGGGAGTCTCCTACAATGAGCAGTTCTTC.

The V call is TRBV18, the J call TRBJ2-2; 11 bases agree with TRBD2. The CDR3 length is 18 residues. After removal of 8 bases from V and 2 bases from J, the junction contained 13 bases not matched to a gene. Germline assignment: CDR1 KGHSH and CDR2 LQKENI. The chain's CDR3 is CASKRGTSGINNTGELFF. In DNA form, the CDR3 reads TGTGCCAGCAAACGGGGGACTAGCGGAATTAATAACACCGGGGAGCTGTTTTTT.

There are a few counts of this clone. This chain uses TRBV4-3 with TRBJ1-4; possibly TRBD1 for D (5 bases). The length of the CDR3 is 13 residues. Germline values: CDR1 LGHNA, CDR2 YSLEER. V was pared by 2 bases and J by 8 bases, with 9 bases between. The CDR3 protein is CASSQRGREKLFF. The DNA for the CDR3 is TGCGCCAGCAGCCAAAGGGGCCGAGAAAAACTGTTTTTT.

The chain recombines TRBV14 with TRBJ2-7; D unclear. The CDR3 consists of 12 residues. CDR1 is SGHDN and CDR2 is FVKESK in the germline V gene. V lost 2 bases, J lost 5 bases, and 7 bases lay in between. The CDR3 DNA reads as TGTGCCAGCAGCCAACCTAGGCACGAGCAGTACTTC. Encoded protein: CASSQPRHEQYF.

CDR3 in amino acids: CASSVAVGTGQETQYF. CDR3 nucleotides: TGTGCCAGCAGCGTAGCTGTAGGGACAGGTCAAGAGACCCAGTACTTC. This chain uses TRBV9 with TRBJ2-5; TRBD1 matches at 8 bases. The CDR3 is made up of 16 amino acids. V lost 0 bases, J lost 2 bases, and 6 bases stayed unmatched. Germline lookup yields CDR1 SGDLS and CDR2 YYNGEE.

This CDR3 is CASSLGQLRTNYGYTF. The CDR3 region has the DNA TGCGCCAGCAGCTTGGGACAGCTCCGTACTAACTATGGCTACACCTTC. The rearrangement links TRBV5-1 to TRBJ1-2, with D perhaps TRBD1 (5 bases). Germline CDR1 is SGHRS and CDR2 is YFSETQ. The V gene lost 0 bases and the J gene lost 0 bases, with 12 bases spanning the gap. This CDR3 comprises 16 residues.

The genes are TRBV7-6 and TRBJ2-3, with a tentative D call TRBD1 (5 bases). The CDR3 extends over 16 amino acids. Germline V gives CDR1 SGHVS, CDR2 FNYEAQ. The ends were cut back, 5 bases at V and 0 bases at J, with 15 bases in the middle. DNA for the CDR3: TGTGCCAGCAGCCCCGACAGAGACCCTAGCACAGATACGCAGTATTTT. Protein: CASSPDRDPSTDTQYF.